The sequence of this T cell receptor beta chain was determined in a study of blood T cell repertoires in COVID-19. Assay: immunoSEQ multiplex PCR; the TCRdb copy retains only in-frame clones and omits some. The table has roughly 340,000 clones, over 75% seen once. The CDR3 length is 13 residues. Germline-derived CDR1 and CDR2 are MNHEY and SVGAGI. The V end lost 8 bases, the J end lost 8 bases, and 15 bases lay between the germline ends. V is TRBV6-5 and J is TRBJ2-2; no firm D call. Sequencing used PBMCs or T cells enriched from blood (not recorded which). This receptor was identified in a man younger than 30 who had recovered from COVID-19. The CDR3: CASQLTWAGELFF. The CDR3 DNA sequence: TGTGCCAGCCAGTTGACCTGGGCGGGGGAGCTGTTTTTT.